This is a list of T cell receptor beta chains from one sample in a study of cytomegalovirus exposure and HLA in healthy donors. Libraries were prepared by immunoSEQ multiplex PCR; TCRdb keeps only in-frame clonotypes and omits some of them. The sample holds about 97,000 clones, around 75% seen once. Source material: PBMCs. All receptors come from a man over 45 in good health and CMV-seronegative. Both conserved end residues are part of each CDR3. The order of the fields is V gene, J gene, clone size, CDR3 length, D gene, CDR3 protein, CDR3 DNA. The D gene is left open where the match is weak. For some rows the clone size is stated as once, few or many, or as a class when expanded; others skip it.

v_call: TRBV5-1; j_call: TRBJ2-2; clone_size: once; cdr3_length: 16; d_call: TRBD2; cdr3_aa: CASSWTGTTNTGELFF; cdr3_nt: TGCGCCAGCAGCTGGACCGGGACTACGAACACCGGGGAGCTGTTTTTT
v_call: TRBV5-1; j_call: TRBJ2-1; clone_size: NA; cdr3_length: 15; d_call: NA; cdr3_aa: CASSPGRGFGDEQFF; cdr3_nt: TGCGCCAGCAGCCCGGGGCGGGGTTTCGGGGATGAGCAGTTCTTC
v_call: TRBV5-6; j_call: TRBJ1-5; clone_size: NA; cdr3_length: 17; d_call: TRBD1; cdr3_aa: CASSRQGARVGNQPQHF; cdr3_nt: TGTGCCAGCAGCAGACAGGGGGCGAGGGTAGGCAATCAGCCCCAGCATTTT
v_call: TRBV19; j_call: TRBJ1-3; clone_size: NA; cdr3_length: 15; d_call: NA; cdr3_aa: CASSIDVSSGNTIYF; cdr3_nt: TGTGCCAGTAGTATAGACGTCAGCTCTGGAAACACCATATATTTT
v_call: TRBV7-8; j_call: TRBJ1-4; clone_size: few; cdr3_length: 16; d_call: NA; cdr3_aa: CASSSQNYGVGEKLFF; cdr3_nt: TGTGCCAGCAGCTCGCAGAATTACGGAGTAGGTGAAAAACTGTTTTTT
v_call: TRBV29-1; j_call: TRBJ2-7; clone_size: NA; cdr3_length: 14; d_call: TRBD2; cdr3_aa: CSVEERGARGEQYF; cdr3_nt: TGCAGCGTTGAAGAGCGGGGGGCCAGGGGCGAGCAGTACTTC
v_call: TRBV7-8; j_call: TRBJ2-7; clone_size: NA; cdr3_length: 14; d_call: TRBD1; cdr3_aa: CATNWGTGGCEQYF; cdr3_nt: TGTGCCACCAATTGGGGGACAGGGGGCTGCGAGCAGTACTTC
v_call: TRBV7-9; j_call: TRBJ1-1; clone_size: few; cdr3_length: 15; d_call: NA; cdr3_aa: CASSLRAGRDTEAFF; cdr3_nt: TGTGCCAGCAGCTTAAGGGCAGGGAGGGACACTGAAGCTTTCTTT
v_call: TRBV7-2; j_call: TRBJ2-5; clone_size: NA; cdr3_length: 18; d_call: TRBD2; cdr3_aa: CASSLGNSGGVKQETQYF; cdr3_nt: TGTGCCAGCAGCTTAGGAAATAGCGGGGGGGTGAAACAAGAGACCCAGTACTTC
v_call: TRBV5-1; j_call: TRBJ1-5; clone_size: NA; cdr3_length: 15; d_call: NA; cdr3_aa: CASSLLPGLNQPQHF; cdr3_nt: TGCGCCAGCAGCTTGCTTCCAGGGCTGAATCAGCCCCAGCATTTT
v_call: TRBV21-1; j_call: TRBJ1-6; clone_size: few; cdr3_length: 14; d_call: NA; cdr3_aa: CASSTGRRNSPLHF; cdr3_nt: TGTGCCAGCAGCACTGGACGGAGGAATTCACCCCTCCACTTT
v_call: TRBV7-2; j_call: TRBJ2-7; clone_size: NA; cdr3_length: 14; d_call: TRBD1; cdr3_aa: CASSLYRGRNEQYF; cdr3_nt: TGTGCCAGCAGCTTATACAGGGGGCGGAACGAGCAGTACTTC